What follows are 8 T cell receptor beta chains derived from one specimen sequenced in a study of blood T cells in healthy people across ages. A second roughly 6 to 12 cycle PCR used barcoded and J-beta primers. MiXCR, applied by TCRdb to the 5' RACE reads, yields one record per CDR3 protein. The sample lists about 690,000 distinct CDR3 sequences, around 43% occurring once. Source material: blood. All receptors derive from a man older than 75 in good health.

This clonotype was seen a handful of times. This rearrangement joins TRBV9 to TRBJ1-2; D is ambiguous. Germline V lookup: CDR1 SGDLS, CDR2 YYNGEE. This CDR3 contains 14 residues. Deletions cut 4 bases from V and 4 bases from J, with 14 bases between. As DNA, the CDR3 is TGTGCCAGCAGCACCCCCGGGGTTATCTATGGCTACACCTTC. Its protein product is CASSTPGVIYGYTF.

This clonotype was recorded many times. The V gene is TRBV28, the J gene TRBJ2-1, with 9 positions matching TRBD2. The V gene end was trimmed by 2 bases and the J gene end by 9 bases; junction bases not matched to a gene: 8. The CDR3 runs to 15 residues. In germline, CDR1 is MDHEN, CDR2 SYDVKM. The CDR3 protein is CASSLGGRERGEQFF. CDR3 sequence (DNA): TGTGCCAGCAGTTTAGGCGGGAGGGAGAGAGGTGAGCAGTTCTTC.

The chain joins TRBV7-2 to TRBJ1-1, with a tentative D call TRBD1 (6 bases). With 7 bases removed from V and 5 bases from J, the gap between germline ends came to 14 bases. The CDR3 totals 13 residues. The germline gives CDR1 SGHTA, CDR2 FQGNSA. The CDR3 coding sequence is TGTGCCAGCACCTCGGGGGCTTGGACTGAAGCTTTCTTT. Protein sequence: CASTSGAWTEAFF.

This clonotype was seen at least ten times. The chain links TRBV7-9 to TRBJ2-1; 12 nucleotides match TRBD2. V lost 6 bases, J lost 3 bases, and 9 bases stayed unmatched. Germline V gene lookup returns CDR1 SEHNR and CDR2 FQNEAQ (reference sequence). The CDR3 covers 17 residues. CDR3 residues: CASSGTLAGGRYNEQFF. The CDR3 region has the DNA TGTGCCAGCAGTGGGACCCTAGCGGGGGGGCGCTACAATGAGCAGTTCTTC.

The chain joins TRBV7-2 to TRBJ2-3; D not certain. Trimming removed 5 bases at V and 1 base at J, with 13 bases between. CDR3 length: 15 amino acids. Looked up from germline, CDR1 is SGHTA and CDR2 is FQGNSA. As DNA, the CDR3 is TGTGCCAGCAGCCCTCCTGGCGTCCGCACAGATACGCAGTATTTT. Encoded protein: CASSPPGVRTDTQYF. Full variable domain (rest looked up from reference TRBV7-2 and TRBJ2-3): GAGVSQSPSNKVTEKGKDVELRCDPISGHTALYWYRQSLGQGLEFLIYFQGNSAPDKSGLPSDRFSAERTGGSVSTLTIQRTQQEDSAVYLCASSPPGVRTDTQYFGPGTRLTVL.

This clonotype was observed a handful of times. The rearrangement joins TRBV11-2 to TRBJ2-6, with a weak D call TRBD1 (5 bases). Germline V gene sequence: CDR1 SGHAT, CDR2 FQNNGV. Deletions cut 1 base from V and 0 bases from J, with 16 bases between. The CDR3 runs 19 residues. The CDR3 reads CASSLVRPGRHSGANVLTF. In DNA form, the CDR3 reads TGTGCCAGCAGCTTAGTCCGTCCAGGGCGACACTCTGGGGCCAACGTCCTGACTTTC.

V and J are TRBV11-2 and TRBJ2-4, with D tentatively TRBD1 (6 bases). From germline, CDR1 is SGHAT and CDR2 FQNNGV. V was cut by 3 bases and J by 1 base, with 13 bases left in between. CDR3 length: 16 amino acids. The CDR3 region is CASSLEQGIAKNIQYF. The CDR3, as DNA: TGTGCCAGCAGCTTGGAACAGGGAATCGCCAAAAACATTCAGTACTTC. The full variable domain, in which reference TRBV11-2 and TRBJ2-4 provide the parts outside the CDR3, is EAGVAQSPRYKIIEKRQSVAFWCNPISGHATLYWYQQILGQGPKLLIQFQNNGVVDDSQLPKDRFSAERLKGVDSTLKIQPAKLEDSAVYLCASSLEQGIAKNIQYFGAGTRLSVL.

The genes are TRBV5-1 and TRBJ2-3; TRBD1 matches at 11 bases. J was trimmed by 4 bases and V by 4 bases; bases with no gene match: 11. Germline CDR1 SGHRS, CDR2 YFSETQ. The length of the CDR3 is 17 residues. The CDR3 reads CASSPGQGAYGADTQYF. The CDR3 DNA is TGCGCCAGCAGCCCCGGACAGGGGGCTTATGGGGCAGATACGCAGTATTTT. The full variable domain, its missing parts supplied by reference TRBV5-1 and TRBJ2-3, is KAGVTQTPRYLIKTRGQQVTLSCSPISGHRSVSWYQQTPGQGLQFLFEYFSETQRNKGNFPGRFSGRQFSNSRSEMNVSTLELGDSALYLCASSPGQGAYGADTQYFGPGTRLTVL.